This TCR beta chain originates from a study of identical twins. Germline V gene lookup returns CDR1 SNHLY and CDR2 FYNNEI. Trimming shortened V by 6 bases and J by 0 bases, and 14 bases separated the two germline ends. CDR3 length: 16 residues. TCRdb re-called the 5' RACE reads through MiXCR, storing one row per CDR3 protein. This sample has hundreds of thousands of distinct CDR3 sequences, with 21% found just once. This clonotype occurred a few times. Its antigen remains unidentified. Regarding the study as a whole: High-abundance cord blood beta clonotypes had fewer insertions; memory repertoires showed none. Compared with unrelated sharing, twin-shared out-of-frame alpha sequences had more low-probability sequences.

The sample also formed part of further work on T cells expressing NK-cell markers. Per that paper: Underlying the TCR beta repertoires were sorted CD3+CD56+NKG2C+, CD3+CD56+NKG2C- and CD3+CD56-NKG2C+ T cells. Seven sequenced donors out of eight were HCMV-seropositive, one seronegative.

Specimen: PBMCs. V and J are TRBV2 and TRBJ2-2, with D possibly matching TRBD1 (6 bases). The TCR originated in a woman under 30 in good health. As DNA, the CDR3 is TGTGCCAGCAGACACAAGGACAGCACGAACACCGGGGAGCTGTTTTTT. It codes for CASRHKDSTNTGELFF.